Shown below are 5 T cell receptor beta chains from a single sample sequenced in a study of T cell responses to AZD1222 COVID-19 vaccine. Sequenced by immunoSEQ multiplex PCR; TCRdb stores in-frame clones only, minus some. The table includes tens of thousands of clones, approximately 83% detected once. This specimen consisted of peripheral blood, obtained 28 days after the second AZD1222 dose. The receptors originated from an adult who received the AZD1222 COVID-19 vaccine.

The chain recombines TRBV10-3 with TRBJ1-1; no definite D call. This CDR3 comprises 13 residues. Trimming cost V 4 bases and J 3 bases, with 9 bases left between them. In germline, CDR1 is ENHRY, CDR2 SYGVKD. The DNA of the CDR3 is TGTGCCATCAGTGCGGAGATCGACACTGAAGCTTTCTTT. It encodes CAISAEIDTEAFF.

This chain links TRBV12-2 with TRBJ1-2. TRBV12-2 counts as a pseudogene. This CDR3 is built from 13 residues. In nucleotides, the CDR3 is TGTGCAAGTCACGGGGCCATTAAGTATGGCTACACCTTC. Its translation: CASHGAIKYGYTF.

The chain employs TRBV5-6 and TRBJ2-7, with 7 bases that match TRBD2. There are 16 residues in the CDR3. J lost 3 bases, V lost 4 bases, and 13 bases had no gene match. Germline assignment: CDR1 SGHDT and CDR2 YYEEEE. The CDR3 nucleotides read TGTGCCAGCAGCCATACACGCGGGAGCCCCCACTACGAGCAGTACTTC. The encoded protein is CASSHTRGSPHYEQYF.

The CDR3 region is CASRGGRTEAFF. CDR3 nucleotides: TGTGCCAGCAGAGGCGGAAGAACTGAAGCTTTCTTT. J is TRBJ1-1 and V is TRBV3-1 (or the pseudogene TRBV3-2); no clear D. With 6 bases removed from V and 5 bases from J, the gap between germline ends came to 10 bases. This CDR3 spans 12 amino acids. Germline assignment: CDR1 LGHDT and CDR2 YNNKEL (reference sequence).

The V and J genes are TRBV7-9 and TRBJ2-7; 12 bases line up with TRBD2. This CDR3 comprises 15 residues. Per germline, CDR1 SEHNR and CDR2 FQNEAQ (reference sequence). With V trimmed by 7 bases and J by 4 bases, 8 bases remained unmatched. CDR3 in amino acids: CASNILAGGPYEQYF. The CDR3 region has the DNA TGTGCCAGCAACATACTAGCGGGAGGACCGTACGAGCAGTACTTC.